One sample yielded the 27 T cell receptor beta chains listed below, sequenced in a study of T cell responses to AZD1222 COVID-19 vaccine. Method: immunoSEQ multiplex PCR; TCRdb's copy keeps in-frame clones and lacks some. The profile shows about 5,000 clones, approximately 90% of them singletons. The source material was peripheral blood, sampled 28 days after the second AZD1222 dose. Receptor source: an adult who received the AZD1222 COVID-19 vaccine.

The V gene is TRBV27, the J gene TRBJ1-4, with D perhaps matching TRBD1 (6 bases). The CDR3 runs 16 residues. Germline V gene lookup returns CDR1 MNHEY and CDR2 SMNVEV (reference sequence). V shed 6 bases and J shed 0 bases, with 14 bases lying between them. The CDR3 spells CASSSWDTATNEKLFF. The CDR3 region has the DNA TGTGCCAGCAGCTCTTGGGACACTGCAACTAATGAAAAACTGTTTTTT.

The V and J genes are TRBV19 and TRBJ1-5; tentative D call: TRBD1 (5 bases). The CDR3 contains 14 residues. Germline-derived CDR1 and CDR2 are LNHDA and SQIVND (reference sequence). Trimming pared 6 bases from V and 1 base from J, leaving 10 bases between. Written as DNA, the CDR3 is TGTGCCAGTAGCCCGTGGGGGAGCAATCAGCCCCAGCATTTT. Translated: CASSPWGSNQPQHF. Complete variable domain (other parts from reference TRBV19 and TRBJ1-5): DGGITQSPKYLFRKEGQNVTLSCEQNLNHDAMYWYRQDPGQGLRLIYYSQIVNDFQKGDIAEGYSVSREKKESFPLTVTSAQKNPTAFYLCASSPWGSNQPQHFGDGTRLSIL.

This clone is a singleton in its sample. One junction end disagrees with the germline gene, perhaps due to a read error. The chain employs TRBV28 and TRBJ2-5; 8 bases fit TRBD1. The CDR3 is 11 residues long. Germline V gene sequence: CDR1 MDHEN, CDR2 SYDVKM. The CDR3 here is CASSIGRDRHF. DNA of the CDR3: TGTGCCAGCAGCATCGGCCGGGACAGGCACTTC.

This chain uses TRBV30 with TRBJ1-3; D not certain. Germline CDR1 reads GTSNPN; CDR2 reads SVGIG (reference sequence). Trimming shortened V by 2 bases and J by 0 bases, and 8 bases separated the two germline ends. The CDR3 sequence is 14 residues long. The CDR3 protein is CAWSFGDSGNTIYF. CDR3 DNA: TGTGCCTGGAGTTTTGGAGACTCTGGAAACACCATATATTTT.

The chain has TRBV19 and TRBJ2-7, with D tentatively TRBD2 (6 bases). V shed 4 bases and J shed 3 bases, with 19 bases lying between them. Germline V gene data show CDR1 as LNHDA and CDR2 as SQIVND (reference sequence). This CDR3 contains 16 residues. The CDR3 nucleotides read TGTGCCAGTAGTACCGTTGGTCCCGGGAGATTCTACGAGCAGTACTTC. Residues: CASSTVGPGRFYEQYF.

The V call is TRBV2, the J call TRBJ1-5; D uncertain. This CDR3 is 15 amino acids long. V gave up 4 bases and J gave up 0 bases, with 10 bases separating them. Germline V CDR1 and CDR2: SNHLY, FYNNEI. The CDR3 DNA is TGTGCCAGCAGTGCGGCGGTTTATAGCAATCAGCCCCAGCATTTT. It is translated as CASSAAVYSNQPQHF.

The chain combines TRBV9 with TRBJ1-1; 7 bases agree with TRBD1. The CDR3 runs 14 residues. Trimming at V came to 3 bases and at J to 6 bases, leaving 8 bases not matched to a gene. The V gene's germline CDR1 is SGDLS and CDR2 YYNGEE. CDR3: CASSAHRGNAEAFF. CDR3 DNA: TGTGCCAGCAGCGCCCACAGGGGTAACGCTGAAGCTTTCTTT.

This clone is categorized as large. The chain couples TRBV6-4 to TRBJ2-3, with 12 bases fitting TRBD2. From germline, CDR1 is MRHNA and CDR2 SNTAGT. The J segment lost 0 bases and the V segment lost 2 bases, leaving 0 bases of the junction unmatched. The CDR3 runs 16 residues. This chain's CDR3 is CASSDGTSGSTDTQYF. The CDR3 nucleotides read TGTGCCAGCAGTGACGGGACTAGCGGGAGCACAGATACGCAGTATTTT.

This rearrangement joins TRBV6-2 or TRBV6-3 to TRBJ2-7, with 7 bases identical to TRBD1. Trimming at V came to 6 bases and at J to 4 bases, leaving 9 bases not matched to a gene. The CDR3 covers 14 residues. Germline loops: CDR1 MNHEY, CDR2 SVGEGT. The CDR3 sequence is CASSNNRGPYEQYF. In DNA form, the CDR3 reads TGTGCCAGCAGCAATAACAGGGGACCTTACGAGCAGTACTTC.

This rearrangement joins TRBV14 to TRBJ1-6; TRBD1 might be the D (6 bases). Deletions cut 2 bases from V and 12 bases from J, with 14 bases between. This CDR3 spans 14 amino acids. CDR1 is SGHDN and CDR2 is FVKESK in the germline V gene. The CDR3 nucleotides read TGTGCCAGCAGCCAATCACTTCAGGGGAGACCCCTCCACTTT. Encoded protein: CASSQSLQGRPLHF.

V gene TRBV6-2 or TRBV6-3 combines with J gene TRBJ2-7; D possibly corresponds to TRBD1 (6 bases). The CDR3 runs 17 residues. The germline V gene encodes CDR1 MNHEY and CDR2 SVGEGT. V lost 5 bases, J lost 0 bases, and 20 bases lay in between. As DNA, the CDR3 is TGTGCCAGCAGTACGAAACCTCACAGGGTAACCTCCTACGAGCAGTACTTC. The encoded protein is CASSTKPHRVTSYEQYF.

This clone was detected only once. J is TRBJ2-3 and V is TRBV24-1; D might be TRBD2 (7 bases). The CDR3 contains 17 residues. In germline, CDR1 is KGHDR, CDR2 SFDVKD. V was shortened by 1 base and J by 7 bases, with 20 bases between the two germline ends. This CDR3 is CATSDLPEGGAGNTQYF. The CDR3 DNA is TGTGCCACCAGTGATTTACCCGAGGGGGGGGCCGGAAATACGCAGTATTTT.

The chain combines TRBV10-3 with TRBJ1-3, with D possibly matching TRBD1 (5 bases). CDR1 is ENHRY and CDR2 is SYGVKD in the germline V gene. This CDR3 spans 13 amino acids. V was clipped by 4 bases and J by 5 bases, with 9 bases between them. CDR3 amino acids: CAISAGGRNTIYF. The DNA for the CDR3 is TGTGCCATCAGTGCCGGGGGGAGAAACACCATATATTTT.

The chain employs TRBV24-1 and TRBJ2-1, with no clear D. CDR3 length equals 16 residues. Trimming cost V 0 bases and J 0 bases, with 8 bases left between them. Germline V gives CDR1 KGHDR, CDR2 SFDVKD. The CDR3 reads CATSDLVTYSYNEQFF. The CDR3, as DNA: TGTGCCACCAGTGATTTGGTCACTTACTCCTACAATGAGCAGTTCTTC.

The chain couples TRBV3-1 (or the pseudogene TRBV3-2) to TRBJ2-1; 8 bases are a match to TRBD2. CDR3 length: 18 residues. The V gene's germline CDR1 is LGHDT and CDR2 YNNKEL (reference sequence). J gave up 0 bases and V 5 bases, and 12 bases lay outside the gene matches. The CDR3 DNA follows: TGTGCCAGCAGCAGAGCCGGGACTAGGGTCAGCTCCTACAATGAGCAGTTCTTC. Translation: CASSRAGTRVSSYNEQFF.

CDR3 nucleotides: TGTGCCAGCAGTGAAGCCCCGGGACAGGACAGAAACACCATATATTTT. Amino acid sequence: CASSEAPGQDRNTIYF. This chain connects TRBV6-1 to TRBJ1-3; 8 bases align to TRBD1. The CDR3 covers 16 residues. Germline CDR1 and CDR2: MNHNS and SASEGT. V lost 0 bases to trimming and J lost 5 bases; unmatched junction nucleotides: 6.

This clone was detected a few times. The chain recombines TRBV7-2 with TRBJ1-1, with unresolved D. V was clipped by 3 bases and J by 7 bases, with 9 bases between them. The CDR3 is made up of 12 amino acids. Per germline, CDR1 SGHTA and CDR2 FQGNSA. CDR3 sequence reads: CASSFSRGEAFF. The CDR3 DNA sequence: TGTGCCAGCAGCTTTTCTCGCGGTGAAGCTTTCTTT.

Here the CDR3 DNA reads TGTGCCAGCAGTCGCGGGAAGGCTGGGGCCAACGTCCTGACTTTC. It yields the protein CASSRGKAGANVLTF. V usage is TRBV28 and J usage is TRBJ2-6, with a possible D match to TRBD2 (6 bases). CDR3 length: 15 residues. Germline CDR1 and CDR2: MDHEN and SYDVKM. Trimming pared 5 bases from V and 2 bases from J, leaving 10 bases between.

The CDR3 DNA is TGTGCCAGCAGCCCTAGACTAGCGGGGGAACCCTACGAGCAGTACTTC. Amino acid sequence: CASSPRLAGEPYEQYF. This chain joins TRBV13 and TRBJ2-7, with 12 bases fitting TRBD2. The CDR3 is made up of 16 amino acids. Germline assignment: CDR1 PRHDT and CDR2 FYEKMQ (reference sequence). Trimming cost V 5 bases and J 2 bases; bases outside gene matches: 7.

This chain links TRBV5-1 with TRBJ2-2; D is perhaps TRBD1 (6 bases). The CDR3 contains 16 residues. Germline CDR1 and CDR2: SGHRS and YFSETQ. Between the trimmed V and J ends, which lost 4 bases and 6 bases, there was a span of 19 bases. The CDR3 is CASSVGHEISAGELFF. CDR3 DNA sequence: TGCGCCAGCAGCGTGGGACACGAGATTAGCGCCGGGGAGCTGTTTTTT.

CDR3 sequence (DNA): TGTGCCAGCTCACCCCAGGGAGAGGGGCTTCAGCCCCAGCATTTT. It is translated as CASSPQGEGLQPQHF. The chain links TRBV18 to TRBJ1-5, with D possibly matching TRBD1 (5 bases). This CDR3 contains 15 residues. Trimming left V 3 bases short and J 6 bases short, with 15 bases between. CDR1 is KGHSH, CDR2 LQKENI, per germline.

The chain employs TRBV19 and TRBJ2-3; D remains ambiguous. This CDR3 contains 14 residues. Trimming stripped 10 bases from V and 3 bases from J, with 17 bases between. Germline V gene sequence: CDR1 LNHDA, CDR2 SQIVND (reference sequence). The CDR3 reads CAIARGLGTDTQYF. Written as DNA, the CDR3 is TGTGCCATCGCTCGTGGTCTCGGGACAGATACGCAGTATTTT.

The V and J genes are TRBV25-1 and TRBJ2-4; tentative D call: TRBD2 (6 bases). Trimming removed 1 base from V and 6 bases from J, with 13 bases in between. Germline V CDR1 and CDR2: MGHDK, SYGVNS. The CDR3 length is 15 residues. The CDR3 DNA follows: TGTGCCAGCAGTGAATTGTCCGGGGGAAGAAACATTCAGTACTTC. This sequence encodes CASSELSGGRNIQYF.

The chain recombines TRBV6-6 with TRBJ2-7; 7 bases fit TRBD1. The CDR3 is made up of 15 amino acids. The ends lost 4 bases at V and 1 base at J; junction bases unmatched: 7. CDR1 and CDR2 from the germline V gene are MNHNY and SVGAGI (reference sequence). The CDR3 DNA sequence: TGTGCCAGCAGTTTCACAGGGGTTGGGTCCTACGAGCAGTACTTC. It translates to CASSFTGVGSYEQYF.

The CDR3 spells CASSYAGVPEAFF. The CDR3 DNA reads TGTGCCAGCAGTTATGCGGGGGTACCTGAAGCTTTCTTT. V usage is TRBV6-2 or TRBV6-3 and J usage is TRBJ1-1; a weak D match, TRBD1 (5 bases). V dropped 3 bases and J dropped 6 bases, with 11 bases sitting between them. In germline, CDR1 is MNHEY, CDR2 SVGEGT. The CDR3 spans 13 residues.

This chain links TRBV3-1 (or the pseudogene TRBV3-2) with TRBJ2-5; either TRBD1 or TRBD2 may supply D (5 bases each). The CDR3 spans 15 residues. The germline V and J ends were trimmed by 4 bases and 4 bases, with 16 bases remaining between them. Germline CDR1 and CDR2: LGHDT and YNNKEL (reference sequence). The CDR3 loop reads CASSLGQKRGETQYF. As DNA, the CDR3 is TGTGCCAGCAGCCTCGGCCAAAAGAGGGGAGAGACCCAGTACTTC.

CDR3 amino acids: CASSLAPTGFADTQYF. In nucleotides, the CDR3 is TGTGCCAGCAGCTTAGCGCCGACAGGGTTTGCAGATACGCAGTATTTT. The chain uses TRBV11-1 and TRBJ2-3, with 7 bases that match TRBD1. The CDR3 loop spans 16 amino acids. The germline V gene has CDR1 SGHAT and CDR2 FQDESV (reference sequence). The V segment lost 0 bases and the J segment 4 bases; nucleotides outside the gene matches: 7.